This entry concerns a single TCR beta chain. Germline V gene lookup returns CDR1 MNHNS and CDR2 SASEGT. The CDR3 has 14 residues. V was trimmed by 3 bases and J by 2 bases, leaving 10 bases between them. This specimen belongs to a study of blood T cell repertoires in COVID-19. Study summary: T cells, B-cell-depleted T cells, or PBMCs supplied cDNA or gDNA.

Per the original data handling: Quantification of nucleated cells was approximated via reference gene primer amplification. Data came from immunoSEQ multiplex PCR; TCRdb stores just in-frame clones and leaves some out. V and J calls and clone size are those listed in that table; D and trimming were worked out from the DNA. The sample has tens of thousands of clones, approximately 86% seen once. The TCR originated in a man in his fifties or sixties with acute or convalescent COVID-19. The V call is TRBV6-1, the J call TRBJ1-2; unclear D gene. Sequenced input: peripheral blood. The CDR3 sequence is CASSERVRNYGYTF. The CDR3 nucleotides are TGTGCCAGCAGTGAGAGGGTCAGAAACTATGGCTACACCTTC.